Shown below are 17 T cell receptor beta chains from a single sample sequenced in a study of shared clonotypes between healthy human individuals. Some clones are missing from TCRdb's copy, which holds only in-frame ones; the method was immunoSEQ multiplex PCR. This table holds 650,000 to 800,000 clones, under 95% found once. Naive CD8 cells lacked CD45RO and underwent positive selection for CCR7, leaving out terminally differentiated effector memory CD45RA+ cells. Specimen: naive CD8+ T cells sorted from blood. These receptors were taken from a man aged 25-40 years in good health.

The chain joins TRBV19 to TRBJ1-4, with 8 bases lining up with TRBD1. CDR1 and CDR2 from the germline V gene are LNHDA and SQIVND (reference sequence). The ends lost 2 bases at V and 7 bases at J; junction bases unmatched: 3. This CDR3 has 14 residues. This CDR3 is CASSIQGASEKLFF. As DNA, the CDR3 is TGTGCCAGTAGTATACAGGGGGCGTCTGAAAAACTGTTTTTT.

CDR3: CASSLLHGPSYEQYF. CDR3 nucleotides: TGTGCCAGCAGCTTATTGCACGGACCCTCCTACGAGCAGTACTTC. The rearrangement joins TRBV7-3 to TRBJ2-7; D remains ambiguous. The ends were cut back, 2 bases at V and 0 bases at J, with 11 bases in the middle. The germline gives CDR1 SGHTA, CDR2 FQGTGA. CDR3 length: 15 residues. Drawing the rest from reference TRBV7-3 and TRBJ2-7, the complete variable domain is GAGVSQTPSNKVTEKGKYVELRCDPISGHTALYWYRQSLGQGPEFLIYFQGTGAADDSGLPNDRFFAVRPEGSVSTLKIQRTERGDSAVYLCASSLLHGPSYEQYFGPGTRLTVT.

The rearrangement joins TRBV7-9 to TRBJ2-2, with D possibly TRBD2 on 6 matching bases. The germline gives CDR1 SEHNR, CDR2 FQNEAQ (reference sequence). The CDR3 sequence is 13 residues long. Trimming cost V 9 bases and J 1 base, with 9 bases left between them. The CDR3 DNA sequence: TGTGCCAGGGGGGGACGGAACACCGGGGAGCTGTTTTTT. Its translation: CARGGRNTGELFF.

The V gene is TRBV28, the J gene TRBJ2-1; D is perhaps TRBD1 (5 bases). Germline CDR1 reads MDHEN; CDR2 reads SYDVKM. V lost 5 bases and J 6 bases, leaving 8 bases between the germline ends. This CDR3 comprises 12 residues. CDR3 residues: CASSQGPNEQFF. In DNA form, the CDR3 reads TGTGCCAGCAGTCAGGGTCCCAATGAGCAGTTCTTC.

This clone appeared once. J is TRBJ2-1 and V is TRBV6-6, with a possible D match to TRBD2 (6 bases). V was trimmed by 5 bases and J by 10 bases, leaving 9 bases between them. CDR1 and CDR2 from the germline V gene are MNHNY and SVGAGI (reference sequence). This CDR3 region has 11 residues. The CDR3 region has the DNA TGTGCCAGCAGTAGGGACTTCGAGCAGTTCTTC. Amino acids: CASSRDFEQFF.

This sequence joins TRBV7-6 and TRBJ2-7; D is unresolved. The CDR3 has 14 residues. V was clipped by 3 bases and J by 3 bases, with 12 bases between them. Germline loops: CDR1 SGHVS, CDR2 FNYEAQ. The CDR3 coding sequence is TGTGCCAGCAGCTTGCGTCTAGGATACTACGAGCAGTACTTC. This translates into CASSLRLGYYEQYF.

This clone appeared once. This rearrangement joins TRBV28 to TRBJ2-1; 8 bases map to TRBD2. The junction had 11 bases not matched to a gene; V was cut back by 6 bases and J by 7 bases. The CDR3 consists of 15 residues. The V gene's germline CDR1 is MDHEN and CDR2 SYDVKM. The chain's CDR3 is CASRQPGGPDNEQFF. The CDR3 DNA follows: TGTGCCAGCAGACAGCCGGGAGGGCCTGATAATGAGCAGTTCTTC. Variable domain in full (rest from reference TRBV28 and TRBJ2-1): DVKVTQSSRYLVKRTGEKVFLECVQDMDHENMFWYRQDPGLGLRLIYFSYDVKMKEKGDIPEGYSVSREKKERFSLILESASTNQTSMYLCASRQPGGPDNEQFFGPGTRLTVL.

This chain connects TRBV29-1 to TRBJ2-7; D not resolved. V was pared by 1 base and J by 3 bases, with 7 bases between. The germline V gene encodes CDR1 SQVTM and CDR2 ANQGSEA. CDR3 length: 12 residues. The CDR3 is CSVEVPSYEQYF. CDR3 nucleotide sequence: TGCAGCGTTGAAGTTCCCAGCTACGAGCAGTACTTC.

For the CDR3, the DNA is TGTGCCACGGGGGGACGGTCCTACGAGCAGTACTTC. Translated: CATGGRSYEQYF. The V and J genes are TRBV28 and TRBJ2-7; 7 bases are a match to TRBD2. The germline CDR1 and CDR2 sequences are MDHEN and SYDVKM. The V gene end was trimmed by 10 bases and the J gene end by 1 base; junction bases not matched to a gene: 4. The CDR3 sequence is 12 residues long.

This sequence joins TRBV27 and TRBJ2-7, with 7 positions matching TRBD1. Per the germline V gene, CDR1 is MNHEY and CDR2 is SMNVEV (reference sequence). This CDR3 comprises 15 residues. The junction had 9 bases not matched to a gene; V was cut back by 5 bases and J by 2 bases. The CDR3 spells CASSADRSPAYEQYF. CDR3 DNA: TGTGCCAGCAGTGCGGACAGGTCCCCCGCCTACGAGCAGTACTTC.

This clone has a single count. V usage is TRBV28 and J usage is TRBJ2-7, with D tentatively TRBD1 (5 bases). CDR1 and CDR2 (germline): MDHEN, SYDVKM. This CDR3 contains 13 residues. Trimming removed 3 bases from V and 6 bases from J, with 12 bases in between. In nucleotides, the CDR3 is TGTGCCAGCAGTTTTGCAGGGATTGGCGAGCAGTACTTC. It is translated as CASSFAGIGEQYF. The complete variable domain, with remaining parts taken from reference TRBV28 and TRBJ2-7, reads DVKVTQSSRYLVKRTGEKVFLECVQDMDHENMFWYRQDPGLGLRLIYFSYDVKMKEKGDIPEGYSVSREKKERFSLILESASTNQTSMYLCASSFAGIGEQYFGPGTRLTVT.

As regards this clone: The same CDR3 is also encoded by other DNA sequences in this sample. The V gene is TRBV7-9, the J gene TRBJ1-1, with 8 bases lining up with TRBD1. Losses at the gene ends were 9 bases for V and 2 bases for J; bases not matched to a gene: 11. The CDR3 runs to 15 residues. The germline V gene encodes CDR1 SEHNR and CDR2 FQNEAQ (reference sequence). The CDR3 sequence: CASSGRDRINTEAFF. The CDR3 DNA follows: TGTGCCAGTAGCGGAAGGGACAGGATAAACACTGAAGCTTTCTTT.

V is TRBV27 and J is TRBJ2-3; 8 bases align to TRBD2. The CDR3 runs 13 residues. Germline V gene sequence: CDR1 MNHEY, CDR2 SMNVEV (reference sequence). J gave up 9 bases and V 3 bases, and 5 bases lay outside the gene matches. CDR3 DNA sequence: TGTGCCAGCAGTTTTGGTAGCGGGGACACGCAGTATTTT. Translating it yields CASSFGSGDTQYF.

With respect to this clone: Other DNA sequences in this specimen translate into the identical CDR3. J is TRBJ2-5 and V is TRBV7-9; no clear D gene. CDR3 size: 12 residues. The germline V and J ends were trimmed by 0 bases and 2 bases, with 1 base remaining between them. In germline, CDR1 is SEHNR, CDR2 FQNEAQ (reference sequence). CDR3 coding DNA: TGTGCCAGCAGCTTAGCACAAGAGACCCAGTACTTC. It specifies CASSLAQETQYF. The variable domain in full, with the rest retrieved from reference TRBV7-9 and TRBJ2-5, is DTGVSQNPRHKITKRGQNVTFRCDPISEHNRLYWYRQTLGQGPEFLTYFQNEAQLEKSRLLSDRFSAERPKGSFSTLEIQRTEQGDSAMYLCASSLAQETQYFGPGTRLLVL.

The chain is built from TRBV28 and TRBJ2-5; TRBD2 is a possible D gene (6 bases). Per germline, CDR1 MDHEN and CDR2 SYDVKM. The CDR3 covers 14 residues. V lost 3 bases, J lost 9 bases, and 17 bases lay in between. The chain's CDR3 is CASSLARGGAPQYF. The CDR3 DNA reads as TGTGCCAGCAGTTTGGCCCGCGGAGGGGCCCCCCAGTACTTC.

This sequence joins TRBV2 and TRBJ2-2; D might be TRBD1 (6 bases). The CDR3 covers 16 residues. V lost 6 bases, J lost 1 base, and 15 bases lay in between. From germline, CDR1 is SNHLY and CDR2 FYNNEI. CDR3 amino acids: CASSGRDRRNTGELFF. The CDR3 DNA reads TGTGCCAGCAGCGGACGAGACAGGAGGAACACCGGGGAGCTGTTTTTT. Filled out from reference TRBV2 and TRBJ2-2, the complete variable domain reads EPEVTQTPSHQVTQMGQEVILRCVPISNHLYFYWYRQILGQKVEFLVSFYNNEISEKSEIFDDQFSVERPDGSNFTLKIRSTKLEDSAMYFCASSGRDRRNTGELFFGEGSRLTVL.

The chain is built from TRBV27 and TRBJ1-2; D possibly corresponds to TRBD1 (5 bases). The CDR3 extends over 15 amino acids. The V end was cut by 8 bases, the J end by 8 bases, with 24 bases between. From germline, CDR1 is MNHEY and CDR2 SMNVEV (reference sequence). The CDR3 spells CASSPGRYASLGYTF. The CDR3, as DNA: TGTGCCAGCTCACCAGGGCGATACGCTTCTCTCGGCTACACCTTC.